This passage covers 20 T cell receptor beta chains from one sample sequenced in a study of T cells in Graves' hyperthyroidism and ophthalmopathy. Template material for amplifying TCR beta CDR3 regions consisted of RNA transcripts. Initially, a first-round RT-PCR of the TCR CDR3 employed the HTBI primer set. MiXCR was run by TCRdb on the multiplex PCR reads, yielding one entry per CDR3 protein. The profile shows 460,000 or so distinct CDR3 sequences, under 15% of them singletons. Source material: blood. All receptors come from a woman under 30 with Graves' hyperthyroidism.

This clonotype was recorded many times. The chain employs TRBV27 and TRBJ2-7; a possible D gene is TRBD2 (6 bases). Looked up from germline, CDR1 is MNHEY and CDR2 is SMNVEV (reference sequence). The CDR3 contains 20 residues. Trimming took off 2 bases at V and 0 bases at J, with 26 bases between the two ends. CDR3 nucleotides: TGTGCCAGCAGTTTAATCCCCCGGACTAACAGACCTAAAAGCTCCTACGAGCAGTACGTC. Its translation: CASSLIPRTNRPKSSYEQYV.

CDR3 DNA sequence: TGCGCCAGCAGCTTCGGGGGACAGGCGGAAGGGGAGCCCCAGCATTTT. This encodes CASSFGGQAEGEPQHF. The chain uses TRBV5-1 and TRBJ1-5; 8 bases line up with TRBD1. The CDR3 totals 16 residues. CDR1 SGHRS and CDR2 YFSETQ come from the germline V gene. V gave up 2 bases and J gave up 8 bases; unmatched junction bases: 12.

A few counts support this clonotype. The V and J genes are TRBV6-1 and TRBJ2-5; D is undetermined. The CDR3 spans 13 residues. V was clipped by 4 bases and J by 5 bases, with 11 bases between them. CDR1 MNHNS and CDR2 SASEGT come from the germline V gene. The CDR3 spells CASSVVLGETQYF. The CDR3 DNA sequence: TGTGCCAGCAGTGTTGTCTTAGGGGAGACCCAGTACTTC.

Details on this clonotype: This clone may be a read error of a much larger clone one base away. The V gene is TRBV11-1, the J gene TRBJ2-4; D is unclear. Germline assignment: CDR1 SGHAT and CDR2 FQDESV (reference sequence). The CDR3 extends over 13 amino acids. The CDR3 loop reads CASSQDAKDIQYF. CDR3 DNA sequence: TGTGCCAGCAGCCAAGACGCCAAAGACATTCAGTACTTC.

This clonotype has ten or more counts. This chain links TRBV20-1 with TRBJ1-1; 9 nucleotides match TRBD1. J gave up 0 bases and V 6 bases, and 5 bases lay outside the gene matches. The CDR3 covers 14 residues. Germline-derived CDR1 and CDR2 are DFQATT and SNEGSKA (reference sequence). CDR3 DNA sequence: TGCAGTGCGACAGGGGGGGGCATGAACACTGAAGCTTTCTTT. Amino acids: CSATGGGMNTEAFF.

This clonotype was seen only a few times. The chain joins TRBV19 to TRBJ2-7; 8 positions match TRBD1. The V gene end was trimmed by 8 bases and the J gene end by 0 bases; junction bases not matched to a gene: 9. Germline V lookup: CDR1 LNHDA, CDR2 SQIVND (reference sequence). CDR3 length equals 15 residues. The CDR3 DNA reads TGTGCCAGTCGTCGACAGGGGCCCCACTCCTACGAGCAGTACTTC. Its protein is CASRRQGPHSYEQYF.

The V and J genes are TRBV28 and TRBJ1-2, with TRBD1 identical over 7 bases. The ends lost 6 bases at V and 4 bases at J; junction bases unmatched: 8. The germline gives CDR1 MDHEN, CDR2 SYDVKM. This CDR3 region has 14 residues. As DNA, the CDR3 is TGTGCCAGCAGCACGGGACAGATGACCTATGGCTACACCTTC. Amino acid sequence: CASSTGQMTYGYTF.

This clonotype has at least ten counts. The chain employs TRBV27 and TRBJ2-5, with D possibly TRBD2 on 5 matching bases. Trimming pared 0 bases from V and 7 bases from J, leaving 12 bases between. This CDR3 is built from 14 residues. Germline assignment: CDR1 MNHEY and CDR2 SMNVEV (reference sequence). CDR3 bases: TGTGCCAGCAGTTTATCAGGGAGAGAAGGGACCCAGTACTTC. This gives the protein CASSLSGREGTQYF.

Ten or more counts support this clonotype. The chain has TRBV12-3 or TRBV12-4 and TRBJ2-7; 9 bases match TRBD1. Unmatched junction bases numbered 11, after V lost 6 bases and J lost 8 bases. The CDR3 length is 14 residues. The DNA of the CDR3 is TGTGCCAGCAGAAACCGAGGGACAGGGCGTCAGCAGTACTTC. Protein product: CASRNRGTGRQQYF.

CDR3 in DNA: TGCGCCAGCAGCTTCCGGAACGTACGTTCCTACAATGAGCAGTTCTTC. The encoded protein is CASSFRNVRSYNEQFF. The chain is built from TRBV5-1 and TRBJ2-1; D gene ambiguous. Between the trimmed V and J ends, which lost 2 bases and 1 base, there was a span of 13 bases. There are 16 residues in the CDR3. Looked up from germline, CDR1 is SGHRS and CDR2 is YFSETQ.

The V and J genes are TRBV20-1 and TRBJ2-5; 7 nucleotides align to TRBD1. V lost 7 bases, J lost 5 bases, and 10 bases stayed unmatched. The CDR3 totals 13 residues. CDR1 is DFQATT, CDR2 SNEGSKA, per germline (reference sequence). CDR3 sequence: CSGRDSLSETQYF. The CDR3, as DNA: TGCAGTGGCAGGGACAGCCTCAGCGAGACCCAGTACTTC.

This clonotype was observed a few times. V usage is TRBV30 and J usage is TRBJ1-1; D is ambiguous. This CDR3 has 14 amino acids. V was pared by 0 bases and J by 5 bases, with 13 bases between. The germline V gene encodes CDR1 GTSNPN and CDR2 SVGIG (reference sequence). CDR3 in amino acids: CAWSVRRTDTEAFF. CDR3 DNA: TGTGCCTGGAGTGTCCGACGGACCGATACTGAAGCTTTCTTT.

This clonotype was observed a few times. The chain has TRBV30 and TRBJ1-1; the match to TRBD1 covers 7 bases. The CDR3 is 16 residues long. V was pared by 5 bases and J by 3 bases, with 15 bases of the junction left unmatched. Germline V gene lookup returns CDR1 GTSNPN and CDR2 SVGIG (reference sequence). The CDR3 loop reads CAWVVPTDRVDTEAFF. The CDR3 coding sequence is TGTGCCTGGGTGGTCCCCACTGACAGGGTGGACACTGAAGCTTTCTTT.

The sample holds a few counts of this clonotype. The V and J genes are TRBV20-1 and TRBJ2-7; 8 bases agree with TRBD2. CDR1 and CDR2 (germline): DFQATT, SNEGSKA (reference sequence). The J segment lost 3 bases and the V segment lost 0 bases, leaving 4 bases of the junction unmatched. This CDR3 has 14 amino acids. The CDR3 sequence is CSARDRRGVYEQYF. CDR3 in DNA: TGCAGTGCTAGAGATCGGCGGGGGGTCTACGAGCAGTACTTC.

This chain links TRBV12-3 or TRBV12-4 with TRBJ2-7; D is undetermined. This CDR3 region has 17 residues. Trimming removed 4 bases at V and 2 bases at J, with 21 bases between. The CDR3 is CASSSSGYGFRAYEQYF. CDR3 sequence (DNA): TGTGCCAGCAGTTCCTCCGGCTACGGGTTTCGGGCCTACGAGCAGTACTTC.

In this sample, this clonotype turned up once. A much larger clone lies one base from this, so it may be a read error. The CDR3 does not close with the conserved phenylalanine or tryptophan, likely indicating a read error. V is TRBV20-1 and J is TRBJ2-5; D unresolved. Germline-derived CDR1 and CDR2 are DFQATT and SNEGSKA (reference sequence). This CDR3 is built from 12 residues. V lost 3 bases and J 1 base, leaving 6 bases between the germline ends. The CDR3 coding sequence is TGCAGTGCTAGTGGCAGCCAAGAGACCCAGTACATC. Translation: CSASGSQETQYI.

Here the CDR3 DNA reads TGCGCCAGCAGCTTGGAACGGATCCAATCGGATTACGAGCAGTACTTC. Residues: CASSLERIQSDYEQYF. V gene TRBV5-1 combines with J gene TRBJ2-7, with unresolved D. The V end lost 0 bases, the J end lost 4 bases, and 17 bases lay between the germline ends. Germline assignment: CDR1 SGHRS and CDR2 YFSETQ. This CDR3 region has 16 residues.

This clonotype was seen more than once but under ten times. This chain links TRBV7-6 with TRBJ2-7; D is perhaps TRBD2 (6 bases). The germline CDR1 and CDR2 sequences are SGHVS and FNYEAQ. CDR3 length equals 16 residues. The germline V and J ends were trimmed by 4 bases and 7 bases, with 23 bases remaining between them. CDR3 nucleotide sequence: TGTGCCAGCAGCTCCCGTTGGGCTAGCGAGCTTCGGGAGCAGTACTTC. It codes for CASSSRWASELREQYF. The full variable domain, in which reference TRBV7-6 and TRBJ2-7 provide the parts outside the CDR3, is GAGVSQSPRYKVTKRGQDVALRCDPISGHVSLYWYRQALGQGPEFLTYFNYEAQQDKSGLPNDRFSAERPEGSISTLTIQRTEQRDSAMYRCASSSRWASELREQYFGPGTRLTVT.

The chain uses TRBV11-2 and TRBJ2-7; tentatively, D is TRBD2 (5 bases). This CDR3 has 12 amino acids. The germline V gene encodes CDR1 SGHAT and CDR2 FQNNGV. CDR3 residues: CASSLGGASFCV. Written as DNA, the CDR3 is TGTGCCAGCAGCTTAGGGGGAGCTTCTTTCTGCGTC.

This clonotype was counted many times. The rearrangement links TRBV5-1 to TRBJ1-6, with 9 bases lining up with TRBD1. Germline V lookup: CDR1 SGHRS, CDR2 YFSETQ. This CDR3 spans 15 amino acids. V shed 3 bases, J shed 5 bases, and the junction held 3 bases outside the gene matches. In nucleotides, the CDR3 is TGCGCCAGCAGCTCGCGGACAGGGGATAATTCACCCCTCCACTTT. Protein: CASSSRTGDNSPLHF.